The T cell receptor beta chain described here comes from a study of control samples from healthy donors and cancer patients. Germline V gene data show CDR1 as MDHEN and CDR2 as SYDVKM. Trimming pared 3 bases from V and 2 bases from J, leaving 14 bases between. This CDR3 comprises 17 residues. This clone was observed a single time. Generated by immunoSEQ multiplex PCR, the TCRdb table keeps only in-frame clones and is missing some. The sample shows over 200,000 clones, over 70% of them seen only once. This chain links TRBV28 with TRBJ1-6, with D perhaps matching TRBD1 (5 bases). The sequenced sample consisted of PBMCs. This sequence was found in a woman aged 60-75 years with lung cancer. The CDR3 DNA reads TGTGCCAGCAGTTTGGGACCTGAACGGGCCTATAATTCACCCCTCCACTTT. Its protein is CASSLGPERAYNSPLHF.